This is a list of T cell receptor beta chains from one sample in a study of cytomegalovirus exposure and HLA in healthy donors. Profiling relied on immunoSEQ multiplex PCR, and the TCRdb table lists in-frame clones only, not all of them. The sample shows around 100,000 clones, and around 3.5% sits with its ten largest clones. Input material: PBMCs. The receptor source for this set is a man aged 35-49 years in good health and CMV-seronegative. CDR3s include the opening cysteine and the closing phenylalanine or tryptophan. Each record gives: J gene, D gene, V gene, CDR3 DNA, CDR3 protein. D genes are given only for firm matches.

TRBJ1-2	TRBD1	TRBV7-9	TGTGCCAGCAGCACTACAGGGGGACTCTATGGCTACACCTTC	CASSTTGGLYGYTF
TRBJ1-1	.	TRBV5-1	TGCGCCAGCAGCTTGGCTGTTTTAACCAGTATGAACACTGAAGCTTTCTTT	CASSLAVLTSMNTEAFF
TRBJ1-3	TRBD1	TRBV10-3	TGTGCCATCAGTGACCCCGGGACAGTTTCTGGAAACACCATATATTTT	CAISDPGTVSGNTIYF
TRBJ2-7	TRBD2	TRBV10-3	TGTGCCATCAGTGAGTGGGGGGGTAGGGTACCGTGGCAGTACTTC	CAISEWGGRVPWQYF
TRBJ2-1	TRBD2	TRBV18	TGTGCCAGCTCACCTCAACAAGTGACTAGCGGGAGGAATATCGGTGAGCAGTTCTTC	CASSPQQVTSGRNIGEQFF
TRBJ2-7	.	TRBV5-6	TGTGCCAGCCGGGAGAACGCAGGGTCCTACGAGCAGTACTTC	CASRENAGSYEQYF
TRBJ2-1	.	TRBV19	TGTGCCAGTAGGGACTCGTATGGATACAATGAGCAGTTCTTC	CASRDSYGYNEQFF
TRBJ2-7	TRBD2	TRBV4-1	TGCGCCAGCAGCCGGACTAGCGGGGGGTACGAGCAGTACTTC	CASSRTSGGYEQYF
TRBJ1-2	.	TRBV10-3	TGTGCCATCACAGCACAGTGGAGGGAGAGTGATGGCTACACCTTC	CAITAQWRESDGYTF
TRBJ1-1	.	TRBV10-3	TGTGCCATCAGTGGGGGGGCTGAAGCTTTCTTT	CAISGGAEAFF
TRBJ2-7	TRBD1	TRBV6-5	TGTGCCAGCAGTGACCGGGACAGGAACTACGAGCAGTACTTC	CASSDRDRNYEQYF
TRBJ1-1	TRBD1	TRBV5-1	TGCGCCAGCAGCTTAGAGGGACAGGGCACTGAAGCTTTCTTT	CASSLEGQGTEAFF
TRBJ2-7	.	TRBV18	TGTGCCAGCTCACCCGCGGACGAGCAGTACTTC	CASSPADEQYF
TRBJ2-7	TRBD2	TRBV11-3	TGTGCCAGCAGCCGGACTAGCTCCGAGCAGTACTTC	CASSRTSSEQYF
TRBJ2-7	.	TRBV6-4	TGTGCCAGCAGTTCAGACCTCGGGGGCGAGCAGTACTTC	CASSSDLGGEQYF
TRBJ2-5	.	TRBV7-7	TGTGCCAGCAGCGTAAACCCGACAGTCCAAGAGACCCAGTACTTC	CASSVNPTVQETQYF
TRBJ1-5	.	TRBV9	TGTGCCAGCAGCGGCGGGGGAAACAACAATCAGCCCCAGCATTTT	CASSGGGNNNQPQHF
TRBJ2-7	.	TRBV7-9	TGTGCCAGCAGCTCCGGACTTCCCTACGAGCAGTACTTC	CASSSGLPYEQYF
TRBJ2-1	.	TRBV7-6	TGTGCCAGCAGCTTATCCGCTATTAGTTTAGATGAGCAGTTCTTC	CASSLSAISLDEQFF
TRBJ2-7	.	TRBV27	TGTGCCAGCAGTTTATTTCTGGGGCGAACCTACGAGCAGTACTTC	CASSLFLGRTYEQYF
TRBJ2-5	TRBD1	TRBV5-1	TGCGCCAGCGCCGGGACAGGGTGGCAAGAGACCCAGTACTTC	CASAGTGWQETQYF
TRBJ1-2	.	TRBV11-2	TGTGCCAGCAGCTTAGCCAGGGCGAGTGATGGCTACACCTTC	CASSLARASDGYTF
TRBJ2-5	TRBD2	TRBV2	TGTGCCAGCAGTCCTGGACTAGCGGGCCCCCGCGAGACCCAGTACTTC	CASSPGLAGPRETQYF
TRBJ2-1	.	TRBV29-1	TGCAGCGTTGCCCGCAGGGCCACGTTCAATGAGCAGTTCTTC	CSVARRATFNEQFF
TRBJ2-3	.	TRBV11-2	TGTGCCAGCAGCTTAGGGCCCGTAAGCACAGATACGCAGTATTTT	CASSLGPVSTDTQYF
TRBJ2-1	TRBD2	TRBV10-1	TGCGCCAGCAGTGAGCTGAGGGCTAGCGGCGGCCCGGGCCATGAGCAGTTCTTC	CASSELRASGGPGHEQFF
TRBJ1-1	TRBD1	TRBV9	TGTGCCAGCAGCGCCCGACAGGGGCAAGGTGAAGCTTTCTTT	CASSARQGQGEAFF
TRBJ2-1	.	TRBV10-2	TGCGCCAGCAGTAACAACCATCCTCCCTACAATGAGCAGTTCTTC	CASSNNHPPYNEQFF
TRBJ1-1	TRBD1	TRBV19	TGTGCCAGTAGTCCCTCGGGAACAGGGGTGGCAGCTTTCTTT	CASSPSGTGVAAFF
TRBJ2-7	TRBD1	TRBV5-1	TGCGCCAGCAGCTGGGGGGACAGGCTCAACGAGGCCTACGAGCAGTACTTC	CASSWGDRLNEAYEQYF
TRBJ1-5	TRBD1	TRBV2	TGTGCCAGCTGGGACAGGGGGGTGAATCAGCCCCAGCATTTT	CASWDRGVNQPQHF
TRBJ1-1	.	TRBV10-2	TGCGCCAGCAGTGAGCCAGGGGTGAACACTGAAGCTTTCTTT	CASSEPGVNTEAFF
TRBJ1-3	TRBD1	TRBV6-6	TGTGCCAGCACCGAGAGGACAGGGGGAAACACCATATATTTT	CASTERTGGNTIYF
TRBJ2-7	TRBD2	TRBV7-2	TGTGCCAGCAGCTCAAGGACTAGCGAAGGCCGCCGCGAGCAGTACTTC	CASSSRTSEGRREQYF
TRBJ2-1	TRBD2	TRBV7-6	TGTGCCAGCAGAGCCTTAGCGGGAGACGAGCAGTTCTTC	CASRALAGDEQFF
TRBJ2-5	TRBD2	TRBV2	TGTGCCAGCAGTCGGGGACTAGCGACAGAGACCCAGTACTTC	CASSRGLATETQYF
TRBJ2-2	.	TRBV7-9	TGTGCCAGCAGCTTGGTCAGTGGTTCTAACACCGGGGAGCTGTTTTTT	CASSLVSGSNTGELFF
TRBJ2-1	TRBD2	TRBV2	TGTGCCAGCAGTTATGAACTAGCGGGAACAAATGAGCAGTTCTTC	CASSYELAGTNEQFF
TRBJ2-1	TRBD1	TRBV5-1	TGCGCCAGCAGCTTAGGACAGGGGAATGAGCAGTTCTTC	CASSLGQGNEQFF
TRBJ2-1	.	TRBV19	TGTGCCAGTTCGGCCAGGGTAAAGAATGAGCAGTTCTTC	CASSARVKNEQFF
TRBJ1-4	.	TRBV5-1	TGCGCCAGCAGCTTGGGAGGCTTATCATCCCGGACTTTAGAAAAACTGTTTTTT	CASSLGGLSSRTLEKLFF
TRBJ1-1	.	TRBV2	TGTGCCAGCAGCGTTCTGAAGGGGATGGAAGCTTTCTTT	CASSVLKGMEAFF
TRBJ2-2	.	TRBV6-4	TGTGCCAGCAGCCTTCAGGGAAACACCGGGGAGCTGTTTTTT	CASSLQGNTGELFF
TRBJ2-5	TRBD2	TRBV9	TGTGCCAGCAGCGTAGGGGTAGCGGGGGCCGAGACCCAGTACTTC	CASSVGVAGAETQYF
TRBJ1-4	TRBD1	TRBV4-1	TGCGCCAGCAGCCCAATACCGGGACAGAATAATGAAAAACTGTTTTTT	CASSPIPGQNNEKLFF
TRBJ2-5	TRBD2	TRBV5-1	TGCGCCAGCAGCCCGACAACGGGAGGCCGAGAGACCCAGTACTTC	CASSPTTGGRETQYF
TRBJ2-3	TRBD2	TRBV10-2	TGCGCCAGCAGTAGGACTAGCGAGAGCACAGATACGCAGTATTTT	CASSRTSESTDTQYF
TRBJ2-7	.	TRBV14	TGTGCCAGCAGCCCCCATTCAGGGGTTATCAGCTCCTACGAGCAGTACTTC	CASSPHSGVISSYEQYF
TRBJ2-3	.	TRBV10-3	TGTGCCATCAGGACGGAGCGTGGGGCCCAAGATACGCAGTATTTT	CAIRTERGAQDTQYF
TRBJ1-6	TRBD1	TRBV7-2	TGTGCCAGCAGCCTAAGACAGGGATCAAATTCACCCCTCCACTTT	CASSLRQGSNSPLHF
TRBJ2-7	.	TRBV10-3	TGTGCCATCAGTGAGGGTAGCTACGAGCAGTACTTC	CAISEGSYEQYF
TRBJ1-6	.	TRBV30	TGTGCCTTCTCCGGACAGCCCGATTCACCCCTCCACTTT	CAFSGQPDSPLHF
TRBJ1-1	TRBD1	TRBV6-1	TGTGCCAGCCGTGGACAGGGAGTTTCTGAAGCTTTCTTT	CASRGQGVSEAFF
TRBJ1-3	.	TRBV5-4	TGTGCCAGCAGCGGCGGGGGGGGAAACACCATATATTTT	CASSGGGGNTIYF
TRBJ1-1	.	TRBV6-1	TGTGCCAGCAGTGAAGGACAGCTCAACACTGAAGCTTTCTTT	CASSEGQLNTEAFF
TRBJ2-1	TRBD1	TRBV27	TGTGCCAGCAGTGAACAGGGGGCAGCGTACAATGAGCAGTTCTTC	CASSEQGAAYNEQFF
TRBJ1-5	.	TRBV7-8	TGTGCCAGCAGCTCGAGGGTAGAGCCGTATCAGCCCCAGCATTTT	CASSSRVEPYQPQHF